One and the same sample provided the 11 T cell receptor beta chains below, sequenced in a study of blood T cells in healthy people across ages. The second PCR ran roughly 7 to 11 cycles with a sample-barcoded 5' primer and J-beta primers. TCRdb itself ran the 5' RACE reads through MiXCR, one entry per CDR3 protein. The table has roughly 2 million distinct CDR3 sequences, less than 50% seen once; the top ten hold approximately 2%. Sequencing was done on a sample of blood. The receptors originated from a woman between 35 and 50 years old in good health.

This rearrangement joins TRBV7-2 to TRBJ1-2; D ambiguous. The V gene's germline CDR1 is SGHTA and CDR2 FQGNSA. Between the trimmed V and J ends, which lost 2 bases and 5 bases, there was a span of 27 bases. This CDR3 has 19 residues. CDR3 residues: CASSLKTVNGGRGLYGYTF. The CDR3, as DNA: TGTGCCAGCAGCTTAAAAACGGTGAACGGAGGAAGAGGATTATATGGCTACACCTTC.

The chain carries TRBV28 and TRBJ1-5; 7 bases match TRBD1. Germline trimming cut 3 bases from V and 6 bases from J; bases unmatched to any gene: 5. CDR3 length: 14 residues. Germline CDR1 is MDHEN and CDR2 is SYDVKM. CDR3 amino acids: CASSFGQEGQPQHF. For the CDR3, the DNA is TGTGCCAGCAGTTTCGGACAGGAAGGTCAGCCCCAGCATTTT.

V gene TRBV29-1 combines with J gene TRBJ2-5; D gene uncertain. Deletions cut 1 base from V and 4 bases from J, with 10 bases between. The CDR3 has 13 residues. CDR1 and CDR2 (germline): SQVTM, ANQGSEA. CDR3 loop: CSVEGNSAETQYF. The CDR3 nucleotides are TGCAGCGTTGAAGGGAATAGTGCAGAGACCCAGTACTTC.

This clonotype was picked up a small number of times. The chain employs TRBV4-2 and TRBJ2-1, with 7 bases lining up with TRBD2. CDR1 is LGHNA and CDR2 is YNFKEQ in the germline V gene. The CDR3 totals 15 residues. V lost 1 base to trimming and J lost 5 bases; unmatched junction nucleotides: 5. CDR3 sequence: CASSQGVGGNNEQFF. The DNA of the CDR3 is TGTGCCAGCAGCCAAGGTGTCGGGGGGAACAATGAGCAGTTCTTC.

This clonotype has just a few counts. In DNA form, the CDR3 reads TGCAGTGCTAGTACGGCGCGGGCGACAGATACGCAGTATTTT. Translating it yields CSASTARATDTQYF. The chain employs TRBV20-1 and TRBJ2-3, with D tentatively TRBD2 (5 bases). CDR1 DFQATT and CDR2 SNEGSKA come from the germline V gene (reference sequence). The CDR3 runs to 14 residues. With 3 bases removed from V and 3 bases from J, the gap between germline ends came to 13 bases.

V and J are TRBV6-5 and TRBJ1-2; 8 bases match TRBD1. CDR1 is MNHEY and CDR2 is SVGAGI in the germline V gene. The CDR3 is 15 residues long. With 0 bases clipped from V and 4 bases from J, the junction kept 4 bases outside the gene matches. The DNA of the CDR3 is TGTGCCAGCAGTTACTCGATTCAGGGGGCCTATGGCTACACCTTC. It codes for CASSYSIQGAYGYTF.

CDR3: CSARAPGSGANVLTF. For the CDR3, the DNA is TGCAGTGCTAGAGCCCCTGGCTCTGGGGCCAACGTCCTGACTTTC. V and J are TRBV20-1 and TRBJ2-6; D call uncertain. CDR3 length: 15 amino acids. Germline lookup yields CDR1 DFQATT and CDR2 SNEGSKA (reference sequence). Trimming took off 1 base at V and 0 bases at J, with 7 bases between the two ends.

The chain is built from TRBV12-3 or TRBV12-4 and TRBJ2-6; 7 nucleotides line up with TRBD2. This CDR3 is built from 18 residues. After removal of 6 bases from V and 1 base from J, the junction contained 12 bases not matched to a gene. The CDR3 coding sequence is TGTGCCAGCAGCTCAGTAGGCGGGGGTGGATCTGGGGCCAACGTCCTGACTTTC. Translated: CASSSVGGGGSGANVLTF.

This clonotype was seen only a few times. The CDR3 nucleotides are TGTGCCAGCAGCCAAGGACAGGTCGGACAGCAGTACTTC. Translation gives CASSQGQVGQQYF. The rearrangement uses TRBV7-9 and TRBJ2-7, with TRBD1 identical over 7 bases. Trimming removed 5 bases from V and 8 bases from J; junction bases left unmatched: 9. The germline gives CDR1 SEHNR, CDR2 FQNEAQ (reference sequence). CDR3 length: 13 residues. Based on the CDR3 plus reference TRBV7-9 and TRBJ2-7, the full variable domain is DTGVSQNPRHKITKRGQNVTFRCDPISEHNRLYWYRQTLGQGPEFLTYFQNEAQLEKSRLLSDRFSAERPKGSFSTLEIQRTEQGDSAMYLCASSQGQVGQQYFGPGTRLTVT.

This clonotype was counted only a few times. This chain uses TRBV7-6 with TRBJ2-5; 8 bases align to TRBD1. The length of the CDR3 is 14 residues. J was trimmed by 4 bases and V by 5 bases; bases with no gene match: 6. Germline CDR1 reads SGHVS; CDR2 reads FNYEAQ. The CDR3 region is CASSEITGGETQYF. CDR3 nucleotides: TGTGCCAGCAGCGAAATTACAGGGGGAGAGACCCAGTACTTC.

The chain carries TRBV6-2 or TRBV6-3 and TRBJ2-5; D ambiguous. From germline, CDR1 is MNHEY and CDR2 SVGEGT. This CDR3 comprises 14 residues. Trimming shortened V by 6 bases and J by 2 bases, and 13 bases separated the two germline ends. CDR3 coding DNA: TGTGCCAGCAGCATGATGGACGGACAAGAGACCCAGTACTTC. Protein sequence: CASSMMDGQETQYF.